Each of the 10 T cell receptor beta chains below was sequenced from the same sample in a study of blood T cell repertoires in COVID-19. Data came from immunoSEQ multiplex PCR; TCRdb stores just in-frame clones and leaves some out. The profile shows approximately 89,000 clones, 65% to 85% of them singletons. Sequences were obtained from peripheral blood. These TCRs come from a man aged 65-85 years with COVID-19, enrolled during active disease.

This chain links TRBV15 with TRBJ2-4; 9 bases are shared with TRBD1. Per the germline V gene, CDR1 is LNHNV and CDR2 is YYDKDF (reference sequence). The CDR3 contains 16 residues. V lost 4 bases to trimming and J lost 0 bases; unmatched junction nucleotides: 4. The CDR3 sequence is CATSTGQGRAKNIQYF. The CDR3 nucleotides read TGTGCCACCAGCACCGGACAGGGGCGAGCCAAAAACATTCAGTACTTC.

The count of this clone is one. V usage is TRBV19 and J usage is TRBJ1-4; a possible D gene is TRBD1 (5 bases). The length of the CDR3 is 13 residues. Between the trimmed V and J ends, which lost 7 bases and 5 bases, there was a span of 11 bases. The germline V gene has CDR1 LNHDA and CDR2 SQIVND (reference sequence). This CDR3 reads CASNRGGNEKLFF. In nucleotides, the CDR3 is TGTGCCAGTAACCGGGGGGGGAATGAAAAACTGTTTTTT.

This chain uses TRBV7-2 with TRBJ2-5, with 8 bases that match TRBD2. Germline assignment: CDR1 SGHTA and CDR2 FQGNSA. V lost 5 bases and J lost 0; bases outside the gene matches: 14. This CDR3 spans 18 amino acids. The CDR3 DNA is TGTGCCAGCAGCGGTAGGGTGAGAGCGGGAGTCCACCAAGAGACCCAGTACTTC. Amino acids: CASSGRVRAGVHQETQYF.

This chain links TRBV11-3 with TRBJ2-3; 7 nucleotides agree with TRBD2. J gave up 5 bases and V 6 bases, and 5 bases lay outside the gene matches. The germline gives CDR1 SGHNT, CDR2 YENEEA. The CDR3 totals 13 residues. The CDR3 region is CASRSGGVDTQYF. CDR3 sequence (DNA): TGTGCCAGCAGGAGTGGGGGGGTAGATACGCAGTATTTT.

The V and J genes are TRBV9 and TRBJ1-4; D not resolved. The CDR3 sequence is 15 residues long. CDR1 and CDR2 (germline): SGDLS, YYNGEE. Trimming removed 5 bases from V and 8 bases from J, with 19 bases in between. In nucleotides, the CDR3 is TGTGCCAGCAGTCGCCTGAGCGGGGTGGGAGAAAAACTGTTTTTT. This codes for CASSRLSGVGEKLFF.

This clone was detected only a few times. This rearrangement joins TRBV24-1 to TRBJ2-2; 9 bases map to TRBD1. The CDR3 is 17 residues long. The V segment lost 4 bases and the J segment 0 bases; nucleotides outside the gene matches: 5. The germline V gene encodes CDR1 KGHDR and CDR2 SFDVKD. The CDR3 protein is CATSDSGTGPNTGELFF. CDR3 DNA: TGTGCCACCAGTGACTCCGGGACAGGGCCGAACACCGGGGAGCTGTTTTTT.

This chain links TRBV27 with TRBJ1-5; D perhaps matches TRBD1 (5 bases). CDR3 size: 15 residues. Per germline, CDR1 MNHEY and CDR2 SMNVEV (reference sequence). Trimming removed 2 bases at V and 1 base at J, with 9 bases between. CDR3 in DNA: TGTGCCAGCAGTTTAGGCAGGGCAAGCAATCAGCCCCAGCATTTT. Translation: CASSLGRASNQPQHF.

A single count supports this clone. The rearrangement links TRBV5-1 to TRBJ2-3, with TRBD1 matching over 7 bases. CDR1 and CDR2 (germline): SGHRS, YFSETQ. The CDR3 extends over 15 amino acids. The V segment lost 3 bases and the J segment 2 bases; nucleotides outside the gene matches: 6. CDR3 DNA sequence: TGCGCCAGCAGCTCCCGGGGACAGAACACAGATACGCAGTATTTT. As protein: CASSSRGQNTDTQYF. Combining the CDR3 with reference TRBV5-1 and TRBJ2-3 gives the whole variable domain KAGVTQTPRYLIKTRGQQVTLSCSPISGHRSVSWYQQTPGQGLQFLFEYFSETQRNKGNFPGRFSGRQFSNSRSEMNVSTLELGDSALYLCASSSRGQNTDTQYFGPGTRLTVL.

This clone was detected a few times. V gene TRBV25-1 combines with J gene TRBJ1-6; TRBD1 agrees at 7 bases. This CDR3 spans 14 amino acids. Germline CDR1 is MGHDK and CDR2 is SYGVNS. V was clipped by 5 bases and J by 8 bases; unmatched bases: 6. In DNA form, the CDR3 reads TGTGCCAGCAGTCAGACAGGGATGGATTCACCCCTCCACTTT. This codes for CASSQTGMDSPLHF.

The chain links TRBV7-2 to TRBJ2-6, with D uncertain. The V and J ends lost 2 bases and 0 bases respectively, with 11 bases between them. Germline CDR1 is SGHTA and CDR2 is FQGNSA. The CDR3 consists of 17 residues. The CDR3 nucleotides read TGTGCCAGCAGCTTACAGGCCTCTTCCTCTGGGGCCAACGTCCTGACTTTC. This encodes CASSLQASSSGANVLTF.